The 30 T cell receptor beta chains reported below all come from one sample, sequenced in a study of blood T cell repertoires in COVID-19. Assay: immunoSEQ multiplex PCR; the TCRdb copy retains only in-frame clones and omits some. Among 110,000 or so clones, around three quarters were seen once, and the ten largest hold 5.5% to 7%. The sequencing sample was made of peripheral blood. These receptors were obtained from a man aged 65 to 85 with acute or convalescent COVID-19.

The CDR3 reads CASSKDRVGSNEQFF. CDR3 nucleotides: TGTGCCAGCAGTAAAGACAGGGTCGGGTCCAATGAGCAGTTCTTC. The chain links TRBV25-1 to TRBJ2-1, with 7 bases matching TRBD1. The CDR3 has 15 residues. V trimming: 5 bases; J trimming: 6 bases; junction bases outside the gene matches: 10. Germline loops: CDR1 MGHDK, CDR2 SYGVNS. The full variable domain, rest sourced from reference TRBV25-1 and TRBJ2-1, is EADIYQTPRYLVIGTGKKITLECSQTMGHDKMYWYQQDPGMELHLIHYSYGVNSTEKGDLSSESTVSRIRTEHFPLTLESARPSHTSQYLCASSKDRVGSNEQFFGPGTRLTVL.

The genes are TRBV11-2 and TRBJ2-5; TRBD2 is a possible D gene (5 bases). Per the germline V gene, CDR1 is SGHAT and CDR2 is FQNNGV. There are 17 residues in the CDR3. V lost 3 bases and J 5 bases, leaving 22 bases between the germline ends. CDR3: CASSLDELAGTPETQYF. The DNA of the CDR3 is TGTGCCAGCAGCTTGGACGAATTGGCGGGTACTCCCGAGACCCAGTACTTC.

The chain combines TRBV9 with TRBJ2-5; TRBD2 agrees at 9 bases. After removal of 3 bases from V and 4 bases from J, the junction contained 7 bases not matched to a gene. Looked up from germline, CDR1 is SGDLS and CDR2 is YYNGEE. The CDR3 has 15 residues. The CDR3 is CASSAGTSQVETQYF. CDR3 sequence (DNA): TGTGCCAGCAGCGCCGGGACTAGCCAGGTAGAGACCCAGTACTTC. Full variable domain (remainder filled in from reference TRBV9 and TRBJ2-5): DSGVTQTPKHLITATGQRVTLRCSPRSGDLSVYWYQQSLDQGLQFLIQYYNGEERAKGNILERFSAQQFPDLHSELNLSSLELGDSALYFCASSAGTSQVETQYFGPGTRLLVL.

This rearrangement joins TRBV5-1 to TRBJ2-2, with TRBD1 matching over 7 bases. V was pared by 5 bases and J by 0 bases, with 7 bases of the junction left unmatched. The CDR3 runs 16 residues. CDR1 and CDR2 (germline): SGHRS, YFSETQ. CDR3: CASSDPGTANTGELFF. The CDR3 DNA follows: TGCGCCAGCAGTGATCCCGGGACAGCGAACACCGGGGAGCTGTTTTTT.

CDR3 nucleotides: TGTGCCAGCAGCGATGGGCGTGGACAGGGCCGCCACGAGCAGTACTTC. Its protein is CASSDGRGQGRHEQYF. V gene TRBV11-1 combines with J gene TRBJ2-7, with 8 bases lining up with TRBD1. The CDR3 covers 16 residues. With 5 bases clipped from V and 5 bases from J, the junction kept 14 bases outside the gene matches. The germline V gene has CDR1 SGHAT and CDR2 FQDESV (reference sequence). Variable domain in full (rest from reference TRBV11-1 and TRBJ2-7): EAEVAQSPRYKITEKSQAVAFWCDPISGHATLYWYRQILGQGPELLVQFQDESVVDDSQLPKDRFSAERLKGVDSTLKIQPAELGDSAMYLCASSDGRGQGRHEQYFGPGTRLTVT.

This chain uses TRBV30 with TRBJ2-1; 13 bases fit TRBD2. This CDR3 spans 17 amino acids. V gave up 2 bases and J gave up 6 bases; unmatched junction bases: 10. Germline V gene data show CDR1 as GTSNPN and CDR2 as SVGIG (reference sequence). Written as DNA, the CDR3 is TGTGCCTGGAGTCTTTTTACTAGCGGGAGGGTATTCAATGAGCAGTTCTTC. This gives the protein CAWSLFTSGRVFNEQFF.

CDR3 protein: CASRAGGTAKNIQYF. CDR3 coding DNA: TGTGCCAGCAGGGCGGGGGGGACGGCCAAAAACATTCAGTACTTC. This chain links TRBV6-5 with TRBJ2-4; 9 bases agree with TRBD2. Germline assignment: CDR1 MNHEY and CDR2 SVGAGI. The CDR3 is 15 amino acids. Trimming cost V 6 bases and J 1 base; bases outside gene matches: 4.

The chain uses TRBV7-9 and TRBJ1-4; 7 bases are shared with TRBD1. V gave up 2 bases and J gave up 0 bases; unmatched junction bases: 9. Germline assignment: CDR1 SEHNR and CDR2 FQNEAQ (reference sequence). The CDR3 is 18 amino acids. The CDR3 DNA is TGTGCCAGCAGCTTAAGTTCATCGACAGGGCCAACTAATGAAAAACTGTTTTTT. Translating it yields CASSLSSSTGPTNEKLFF.

This chain connects TRBV20-1 to TRBJ1-2, with 10 bases matching TRBD1. The CDR3 spans 13 residues. The V gene end was trimmed by 6 bases and the J gene end by 3 bases; junction bases not matched to a gene: 4. Germline values: CDR1 DFQATT, CDR2 SNEGSKA (reference sequence). CDR3 in amino acids: CSASGTGDYGYTF. The CDR3 coding sequence is TGCAGTGCCAGTGGGACAGGGGACTATGGCTACACCTTC.

The gene calls are TRBV30 and TRBJ1-1; D not certain. Germline assignment: CDR1 GTSNPN and CDR2 SVGIG (reference sequence). The CDR3 is 14 residues long. The V end lost 0 bases, the J end lost 5 bases, and 13 bases lay between the germline ends. Here the CDR3 reads CAWSVNSGGTEAFF. As DNA, the CDR3 is TGTGCCTGGAGTGTAAATTCCGGAGGGACTGAAGCTTTCTTT.

The V and J genes are TRBV3-1 (or the pseudogene TRBV3-2) and TRBJ1-2, with a possible D match to TRBD1 (6 bases). Trimming pared 6 bases from V and 4 bases from J, leaving 15 bases between. Per germline, CDR1 LGHDT and CDR2 YNNKEL (reference sequence). The CDR3 length is 14 residues. CDR3 in DNA: TGTGCCAGCAGAGACACAGGGACCCTCTATGGCTACACCTTC. Translation: CASRDTGTLYGYTF.

V and J are TRBV28 and TRBJ1-2, with a possible D match to TRBD1 (5 bases). Germline V lookup: CDR1 MDHEN, CDR2 SYDVKM. Trimming stripped 5 bases from V and 4 bases from J, with 17 bases between. The CDR3 is 15 residues long. This chain's CDR3 is CASSNPGLSVYGYTF. CDR3 DNA: TGTGCCAGCAGTAATCCGGGACTCTCAGTCTATGGCTACACCTTC.

This clone was seen a few times. The chain combines TRBV7-2 with TRBJ2-5, with TRBD2 matching over 12 bases. Trimming took 2 bases from V and 3 from J; bases not matched to a gene: 1. CDR1 is SGHTA and CDR2 is FQGNSA in the germline V gene. The CDR3 is 15 residues long. DNA for the CDR3: TGTGCCAGCAGCTTACGACTAGCGGGGGAAGAGACCCAGTACTTC. The encoded protein is CASSLRLAGEETQYF.

The V call is TRBV29-1, the J call TRBJ2-3; 9 bases map to TRBD2. The V gene's germline CDR1 is SQVTM and CDR2 ANQGSEA. V lost 8 bases, J lost 4 bases, and 13 bases stayed unmatched. The CDR3 length is 15 residues. For the CDR3, the DNA is TGCAGCTATCCTTCCCAGCGGGGGGAGTCAGATACGCAGTATTTT. Its protein product is CSYPSQRGESDTQYF.

V gene TRBV5-6 combines with J gene TRBJ2-7; D is undetermined. This CDR3 contains 15 residues. V was shortened by 0 bases and J by 0 bases, with 10 bases between the two germline ends. The germline gives CDR1 SGHDT, CDR2 YYEEEE. The DNA of the CDR3 is TGTGCCAGCAGCTTGGTCCGGTCGAGCTCCTACGAGCAGTACTTC. This sequence encodes CASSLVRSSSYEQYF.

This chain links TRBV7-6 with TRBJ2-1, with 10 nucleotides matching TRBD2. Germline V gene lookup returns CDR1 SGHVS and CDR2 FNYEAQ. This CDR3 has 15 amino acids. Trimming cost V 5 bases and J 7 bases; bases outside gene matches: 8. The DNA of the CDR3 is TGTGCCAGCAGCCTTGCAGCGGGGGGGCGTAATGAGCAGTTCTTC. Protein sequence: CASSLAAGGRNEQFF.

V usage is TRBV3-1 (or the pseudogene TRBV3-2) and J usage is TRBJ1-2, with a tentative D call TRBD1 (5 bases). From germline, CDR1 is LGHDT and CDR2 YNNKEL (reference sequence). This CDR3 comprises 12 residues. V shed 1 base and J shed 11 bases, with 11 bases lying between them. In nucleotides, the CDR3 is TGTGCCAGCAGCCAAGTCCAGGAGGGGTACACCTTC. Translated: CASSQVQEGYTF.

V usage is TRBV5-5 and J usage is TRBJ1-1, with D possibly TRBD1 on 6 matching bases. Germline CDR1 reads SGHKS; CDR2 reads YYEKEE (reference sequence). Trimming removed 4 bases at V and 0 bases at J, with 13 bases between. The CDR3 consists of 15 residues. The CDR3, as DNA: TGTGCCAGCAGCATTCGACAGGCAATGAACACTGAAGCTTTCTTT. Translating it yields CASSIRQAMNTEAFF.

This chain links TRBV9 with TRBJ2-4; maybe TRBD2 (6 bases). From germline, CDR1 is SGDLS and CDR2 YYNGEE. This CDR3 region has 14 residues. Trimming took 3 bases from V and 6 from J, leaving 13 bases between them. The CDR3 sequence: CASSAAGQGNIQYF. The CDR3 DNA follows: TGTGCCAGCAGCGCTGCGGGGCAGGGAAACATTCAGTACTTC. Full variable domain (missing parts from reference TRBV9 and TRBJ2-4): DSGVTQTPKHLITATGQRVTLRCSPRSGDLSVYWYQQSLDQGLQFLIQYYNGEERAKGNILERFSAQQFPDLHSELNLSSLELGDSALYFCASSAAGQGNIQYFGAGTRLSVL.

The gene calls are TRBV11-3 and TRBJ2-7; TRBD2 might be the D (5 bases). Per the germline V gene, CDR1 is SGHNT and CDR2 is YENEEA. The CDR3 consists of 14 residues. Trimming removed 7 bases at V and 1 base at J, with 14 bases between. The CDR3 DNA reads as TGTGCCAGCAAAAGGGCGTCGGGGTCCTACGAGCAGTACTTC. Protein product: CASKRASGSYEQYF.

The gene calls are TRBV10-3 and TRBJ2-1; the D gene is possibly TRBD2 (6 bases). CDR1 and CDR2 (germline): ENHRY, SYGVKD. The CDR3 consists of 13 residues. Trimming removed 4 bases from V and 3 bases from J, with 7 bases in between. As DNA, the CDR3 is TGTGCCATCAGTGGCGGGATCTACAATGAGCAGTTCTTC. Its translation: CAISGGIYNEQFF.

This clone was observed a handful of times. V is TRBV24-1 and J is TRBJ2-3; D is perhaps TRBD1 (6 bases). The CDR3 is made up of 18 amino acids. V dropped 3 bases and J dropped 0 bases, with 18 bases sitting between them. Germline V gene data show CDR1 as KGHDR and CDR2 as SFDVKD. The DNA of the CDR3 is TGTGCCACCAGTGATCCCCTTACAGGGACCGATAGCACAGATACGCAGTATTTT. As protein: CATSDPLTGTDSTDTQYF.

The chain couples TRBV18 to TRBJ1-4; tentatively, D is TRBD1 (5 bases). The germline CDR1 and CDR2 sequences are KGHSH and LQKENI. V lost 4 bases to trimming and J lost 4 bases, with 13 bases between them. The CDR3 consists of 15 residues. The CDR3 here is CASSLYTDNNEKLFF. CDR3 in DNA: TGTGCCAGCTCACTATACACGGACAATAATGAAAAACTGTTTTTT.

J is TRBJ1-5 and V is TRBV12-3 or TRBV12-4; D not resolved. V shed 0 bases and J shed 11 bases, with 8 bases lying between them. CDR3 size: 12 residues. The CDR3 sequence: CASSLALGSQHF. CDR3 bases: TGTGCCAGCAGTTTAGCGCTCGGGTCCCAGCATTTT.

This chain uses TRBV7-7 with TRBJ2-3; TRBD1 agrees at 8 bases. The junction had 5 bases not matched to a gene; V was cut back by 1 base and J by 8 bases. CDR1 is SSHAT, CDR2 FNYEAQ, per germline (reference sequence). There are 14 residues in the CDR3. CDR3 loop: CASSLGTGMGTQYF. The CDR3 DNA reads TGTGCCAGCAGCTTAGGGACAGGGATGGGTACGCAGTATTTT.

The V gene is TRBV6-5, the J gene TRBJ2-4; 7 nucleotides match TRBD2. Germline CDR1 MNHEY, CDR2 SVGAGI. V lost 6 bases, J lost 7 bases, and 12 bases stayed unmatched. This CDR3 contains 15 residues. The CDR3 spells CASSPGGGGLNIQYF. The DNA for the CDR3 is TGTGCCAGCAGCCCGGGGGGTGGAGGTTTGAACATTCAGTACTTC.

The CDR3, as DNA: TGCGCCAGCAGCCATCCTGCCCGGGACACTACGAACACCGGGGAGCTGTTTTTT. The encoded protein is CASSHPARDTTNTGELFF. V gene TRBV4-3 combines with J gene TRBJ2-2, with D maybe TRBD1 (6 bases). Trimming pared 3 bases from V and 0 bases from J, leaving 17 bases between. CDR1 is LGHNA and CDR2 is YSLEER in the germline V gene. CDR3 length: 18 residues.

CDR3: CASRPGQAAGELFF. The CDR3 bases are TGTGCCAGCAGACCGGGACAGGCGGCCGGGGAGCTGTTTTTT. This rearrangement joins TRBV27 to TRBJ2-2, with TRBD1 matching over 8 bases. V gave up 6 bases and J gave up 6 bases; unmatched junction bases: 6. The CDR3 runs to 14 residues. Germline CDR1 is MNHEY and CDR2 is SMNVEV (reference sequence).

The chain is built from TRBV5-4 and TRBJ2-3, with 7 bases aligning to TRBD2. CDR3 size: 15 residues. V lost 4 bases, J lost 1 base, and 6 bases stayed unmatched. Germline-derived CDR1 and CDR2 are SGHNT and YYREEE (reference sequence). The CDR3 here is CASSLLAIGTDTQYF. The CDR3 coding sequence is TGTGCCAGCAGCCTACTAGCGATAGGCACAGATACGCAGTATTTT.

This clone turned up a few times. The chain carries TRBV7-2 and TRBJ2-4; TRBD2 aligns across 8 bases. Germline-derived CDR1 and CDR2 are SGHTA and FQGNSA. The CDR3 is made up of 16 amino acids. V shed 4 bases and J 8 bases; nucleotides not matched to a gene: 13. The CDR3 protein is CASSSSLSGGQDIQYF. The DNA of the CDR3 is TGTGCCAGCAGCTCCTCCCTTTCGGGAGGGCAAGACATTCAGTACTTC.